These 8 T cell receptor beta chains were sequenced from one sample in a study of T cells in Graves' hyperthyroidism and ophthalmopathy. What was amplified from RNA transcripts were TCR beta CDR3 regions. First-round RT-PCR targeting the TCR CDR3 was performed with the HTBI primer set. TCRdb reprocessed the multiplex PCR reads with MiXCR, giving one entry per CDR3 protein. The sample has about 560,000 distinct CDR3 sequences, roughly a sixth seen once. Sequencing used blood. Source of these receptors: a young woman with Graves' hyperthyroidism.

V gene TRBV12-3 or TRBV12-4 combines with J gene TRBJ1-2; 7 bases map to TRBD1. This CDR3 region has 13 residues. V lost 7 bases to trimming and J lost 2 bases; unmatched junction nucleotides: 4. The CDR3 bases are TGTGCCAGCAATCAGGGGGGGAACTATGGCTACACCTTC. Amino acids: CASNQGGNYGYTF.

This clonotype was detected only a few times. The gene calls are TRBV7-2 and TRBJ2-7, with a tentative D call TRBD2 (6 bases). V was trimmed by 8 bases and J by 3 bases, leaving 17 bases between them. The germline CDR1 and CDR2 sequences are SGHTA and FQGNSA. This CDR3 contains 14 residues. For the CDR3, the DNA is TGTGCCAGCGGAGGGGCAGGACGGATCTACGAGCAGTACTTC. Its translation is CASGGAGRIYEQYF. The variable domain in full, with the rest retrieved from reference TRBV7-2 and TRBJ2-7, is GAGVSQSPSNKVTEKGKDVELRCDPISGHTALYWYRQSLGQGLEFLIYFQGNSAPDKSGLPSDRFSAERTGGSVSTLTIQRTQQEDSAVYLCASGGAGRIYEQYFGPGTRLTVT.

This chain links TRBV19 with TRBJ2-7; D is unresolved. The CDR3 is 14 residues long. V was clipped by 5 bases and J by 5 bases, with 16 bases between them. In germline, CDR1 is LNHDA, CDR2 SQIVND (reference sequence). This CDR3 is CASSPDSSLDEQYF. DNA of the CDR3: TGTGCCAGTAGTCCCGACTCGTCCCTAGACGAGCAGTACTTC.

Note on this clonotype: This may be a read error, as it is one base from a much larger clone. This chain joins TRBV12-3 or TRBV12-4 and TRBJ2-3, with D perhaps matching TRBD1 (5 bases). This CDR3 is 15 amino acids long. CDR3 in amino acids: CASSGRRQFTHTQYF. As DNA, the CDR3 is TGTGCCAGCAGCGGTAGGAGACAGTTCACACATACGCAGTATTTT.

The table lists this clonotype with a few counts. The gene calls are TRBV12-3 or TRBV12-4 and TRBJ2-1; D gene uncertain. The CDR3 runs to 15 residues. V lost 6 bases to trimming and J lost 2 bases, with 14 bases between them. CDR3 sequence reads: CASSQSVIPYNEQFF. The CDR3 nucleotides are TGTGCCAGCAGCCAATCAGTTATCCCCTACAATGAGCAGTTCTTC.

This clonotype has ten or more counts. V is TRBV7-8 and J is TRBJ2-5; 14 nucleotides match TRBD2. Germline V CDR1 and CDR2: SGHVS, FQNEAQ. The V and J ends lost 5 bases and 1 base, in that order; junction bases with no gene match: 12. The CDR3 runs to 19 residues. CDR3 sequence: CASSPELGLAGVSQETQYF. For the CDR3, the DNA is TGTGCCAGCAGCCCTGAACTGGGACTAGCGGGGGTCTCCCAAGAGACCCAGTACTTC.

The chain uses TRBV2 and TRBJ2-6; D gene uncertain. The CDR3 has 14 residues. Germline lookup yields CDR1 SNHLY and CDR2 FYNNEI. Trimming left V 7 bases short and J 1 base short, with 8 bases between. Written as DNA, the CDR3 is TGTGCCAGCAACCGCCAATCTGGGGCCAACGTCCTGACTTTC. This translates into CASNRQSGANVLTF.

The sample holds a few counts of this clonotype. V is TRBV7-6 and J is TRBJ2-1; 9 nucleotides line up with TRBD1. Germline assignment: CDR1 SGHVS and CDR2 FNYEAQ. J was trimmed by 3 bases and V by 6 bases; bases with no gene match: 15. The CDR3 is 18 residues long. The CDR3 loop reads CASRAGTGPGLVYNEQFF. The CDR3 coding sequence is TGTGCCAGCAGGGCCGGGACAGGGCCAGGGCTAGTCTACAATGAGCAGTTCTTC. Using reference TRBV7-6 and TRBJ2-1 for the parts outside the CDR3, the full variable domain is GAGVSQSPRYKVTKRGQDVALRCDPISGHVSLYWYRQALGQGPEFLTYFNYEAQQDKSGLPNDRFSAERPEGSISTLTIQRTEQRDSAMYRCASRAGTGPGLVYNEQFFGPGTRLTVL.